The 22 T cell receptor beta chains in this list originate from one sample, sequenced in a study of tumor-infiltrating lymphocytes in primary liver carcinoma. Germline DNA was also extracted, and blood RNA was taken from unsorted whole blood. TCR beta cDNA was reverse-transcribed from roughly 0.45 ug of total RNA. The reaction used a constant-region primer and ProtoScript II reverse transcriptase. ARM-PCR was slightly modified, and three nested multiplex PCR rounds with it gave rise to the TCR beta libraries. Amplification in the first two PCR rounds was performed using TRBV1-TRBV30 forward primers and a C-beta reverse primer for 10 cycles each. From the multiplex PCR reads, TCRdb called clonotypes with MiXCR, one entry per CDR3 protein. Among approximately 300,000 distinct CDR3 sequences listed, more than 55% were seen once. The sequenced material came from peripheral blood. All receptors come from a man aged 35-49 years with primary liver carcinoma and hepatitis B virus infection.

The chain combines TRBV18 with TRBJ2-2; D unresolved. V was clipped by 0 bases and J by 6 bases, with 5 bases between them. This CDR3 contains 13 residues. CDR1 is KGHSH and CDR2 is LQKENI in the germline V gene. The CDR3: CASSPPFPGELFF. The CDR3 nucleotides read TGTGCCAGCTCACCACCCTTCCCCGGGGAGCTGTTTTTT. The full variable domain, completed using reference TRBV18 and TRBJ2-2, is NAGVMQNPRHLVRRRGQEARLRCSPMKGHSHVYWYRQLPEEGLKFMVYLQKENIIDESGMPKERFSAEFPKEGPSILRIQQVVRGDSAAYFCASSPPFPGELFFGEGSRLTVL.

A word on this clonotype: It may be a read error: a sequence one base away is much more abundant. The chain is built from TRBV6-1 and TRBJ2-7; no definite D call. CDR3 length: 14 residues. Per the germline V gene, CDR1 is MNHNS and CDR2 is SASEGT. The DNA of the CDR3 is TGTGCCAGCCGGTCTTCGACGGTTTCCTACGAGCACTACTTC. Residues: CASRSSTVSYEHYF.

The chain couples TRBV2 to TRBJ2-1, with D possibly TRBD1 on 7 matching bases. Germline V gene lookup returns CDR1 SNHLY and CDR2 FYNNEI. This CDR3 has 16 residues. Between the trimmed V and J ends, which lost 6 bases and 0 bases, there was a span of 15 bases. The CDR3 bases are TGTGCCAGCAGGGGACTGACAGGGCCCTCCTACAATGAGCAGTTCTTC. This encodes CASRGLTGPSYNEQFF.

This clonotype was seen a handful of times. This likely comes from a read error, as the CDR3 has no conserved phenylalanine or tryptophan at its end. The chain couples TRBV6-5 to TRBJ2-3; D not resolved. The CDR3 sequence is 12 residues long. Germline CDR1 and CDR2: MNHEY and SVGAGI. The V end lost 6 bases, the J end lost 6 bases, and 10 bases lay between the germline ends. In nucleotides, the CDR3 is TGTGCCAGCAGCCGACCGTCGGATACGCAGTATCTT. Protein product: CASSRPSDTQYL.

Only one count was recorded for this clonotype. This could be a read error, since a much larger clone is one nucleotide away. The gene calls are TRBV12-3 or TRBV12-4 and TRBJ1-3; the D is unclear. The CDR3 is 13 amino acids. CDR3: CVSSPLTGNTIYF. The CDR3 nucleotides are TGTGTCAGCAGTCCCTTGACTGGAAACACCATATATTTT.

J is TRBJ1-1 and V is TRBV6-2 or TRBV6-3; tentative D call: TRBD1 (6 bases). Looked up from germline, CDR1 is MNHEY and CDR2 is SVGEGT. The CDR3 spans 14 residues. Trimming pared 3 bases from V and 7 bases from J, leaving 15 bases between. The CDR3 DNA is TGTGCCAGCAGTTATTCCACAGGGCTCAGTGAAGCTTTCTTT. It encodes CASSYSTGLSEAFF.

As concerns this clonotype: The junction departs from the called germline gene at one end, perhaps through a read error. The CDR3 DNA reads TGTGCCAGCGTGTTCAGCAGGGGGCAGGACACTGAAGCTCTCTTT. Protein sequence: CASVFSRGQDTEALF. V and J are TRBV6-2 or TRBV6-3 and TRBJ1-1; 8 positions match TRBD1. Germline V gene sequence: CDR1 MNHEY, CDR2 SVGEGT. The CDR3 covers 15 residues.

This clonotype was counted between two and nine times. The rearrangement links TRBV28 to TRBJ2-3; 7 bases agree with TRBD1. Germline CDR1 MDHEN, CDR2 SYDVKM. V lost 10 bases to trimming and J lost 7 bases; unmatched junction nucleotides: 14. CDR3 length: 14 amino acids. CDR3 DNA: TGTGCCACCCAAGGGGAACAGGGGCTAAATACGCAGTATTTT. This gives the protein CATQGEQGLNTQYF.

This clonotype was seen many times. The V call is TRBV4-1, the J call TRBJ2-7; TRBD1 might be the D (6 bases). Trimming shortened V by 5 bases and J by 5 bases, and 13 bases separated the two germline ends. The CDR3 spans 13 residues. The germline gives CDR1 MGHRA, CDR2 YSYEKL. CDR3 DNA sequence: TGCGCCAGCAGCTTTACAGGGTCTAACGAGCAGTACTTC. This encodes CASSFTGSNEQYF.

Of note for this clonotype: This may stem from a read error, because a much larger clone lies one nucleotide away. The V and J genes are TRBV29-1 and TRBJ2-3; maybe TRBD1 (5 bases). The CDR3 extends over 12 amino acids. The germline CDR1 and CDR2 sequences are SQVTM and ANQGSEA. V dropped 4 bases and J dropped 6 bases, with 11 bases sitting between them. CDR3 residues: CSVGQGLDTQYF. The CDR3 DNA reads TGCAGCGTTGGGCAGGGTTTGGATACGCAGTATTTT.

In regard to this clonotype: This clone may be a read error of a much larger clone one base away. This sequence joins TRBV6-6 and TRBJ2-7; 10 bases are shared with TRBD2. CDR1 MNHNY and CDR2 SVGAGI come from the germline V gene (reference sequence). The J segment lost 7 bases and the V segment lost 0 bases, leaving 12 bases of the junction unmatched. The CDR3 has 17 residues. The DNA of the CDR3 is TGTGCCAGCAGTTACTCGCCAGCGGGAGGGCCGGGAGTAGAGCAGTACTTC. Its protein product is CASSYSPAGGPGVEQYF.

Concerning this clonotype itself: A much larger clone sits a single nucleotide away, making a read error possible. The chain has TRBV10-3 and TRBJ2-5, with 12 positions matching TRBD1. The trim removed 8 bases at V and 4 bases at J, leaving 5 bases unmatched. Per germline, CDR1 ENHRY and CDR2 SYGVKD. The CDR3 loop spans 14 amino acids. CDR3 loop: CAIGGTGGAETQYF. The CDR3 coding sequence is TGTGCCATCGGCGGGACAGGGGGCGCAGAGACCCAGTACTTC.

The sample holds a few counts of this clonotype. A read error is possible here, since a much larger clone lies one base away. The rearrangement links TRBV6-5 to TRBJ1-5; no reliable D call. V dropped 2 bases and J dropped 1 base, with 12 bases sitting between them. Germline values: CDR1 MNHEY, CDR2 SVGAGI. This CDR3 is 16 amino acids long. The CDR3 DNA sequence: TGTGCCAGCAGTTACAAGTCCCCGTCGAGCAATCAGCCCCAGCATTTT. Amino acid sequence: CASSYKSPSSNQPQHF.

Concerning this clonotype: Lacking the conserved final phenylalanine or tryptophan, this CDR3 likely reflects a read error. The chain recombines TRBV6-1 with TRBJ2-4; D is ambiguous. This CDR3 contains 14 residues. CDR1 is MNHNS and CDR2 is SASEGT in the germline V gene. CDR3 sequence: CVSSEQHTPGVQYL. As DNA, the CDR3 is TGTGTCAGCAGTGAACAACATACCCCTGGGGTTCAGTACTTA.

Worth noting for this clonotype: One end of the junction fails to match germline, which may point to a read error. The chain employs TRBV11-3 and TRBJ2-3, with TRBD2 as a possible D gene (6 bases). CDR1 is SGHNT and CDR2 is YENEEA in the germline V gene. CDR3 length: 17 amino acids. CDR3 amino acids: CASSLDWSRRGRGTQYF. The DNA of the CDR3 is TGTGCCAGCAGCTTAGATTGGTCTAGGCGGGGCCGAGGTACGCAGTACTTT.

In regard to this clonotype: It may be a read error: a sequence one base away is much more abundant. The chain uses TRBV4-1 and TRBJ2-7, with 10 bases matching TRBD2. The V gene's germline CDR1 is MGHRA and CDR2 YSYEKL. CDR3 length: 14 residues. CDR3 sequence: CAISGLAEPYEQYF. The CDR3 region has the DNA TGCGCCATCAGCGGACTAGCGGAACCCTACGAGCAGTACTTC.

This clonotype occurred many times. In DNA, the CDR3 is TGTGCCAGCAGTTACTCGATGACAGGGGGCGGCGCGGGGGAGCTGTTTTTT. This sequence encodes CASSYSMTGGGAGELFF. The chain combines TRBV6-5 with TRBJ2-2, with TRBD1 identical over 10 bases. The junction had 9 bases not matched to a gene; V was cut back by 0 bases and J by 8 bases. The CDR3 extends over 17 amino acids. Germline-derived CDR1 and CDR2 are MNHEY and SVGAGI.

The gene calls are TRBV29-1 and TRBJ1-2, with 9 bases that match TRBD1. Germline assignment: CDR1 SQVTM and CDR2 ANQGSEA. The CDR3 has 13 amino acids. The ends lost 1 base at V and 7 bases at J; junction bases unmatched: 4. This CDR3 reads CSVEVDRGSGYTF. The CDR3 region has the DNA TGCAGCGTTGAAGTAGACAGGGGGAGTGGCTACACCTTC.

The V and J genes are TRBV29-1 and TRBJ2-5; 8 bases align to TRBD1. CDR1 SQVTM and CDR2 ANQGSEA come from the germline V gene. The CDR3 loop spans 14 amino acids. The junction had 12 bases not matched to a gene; V was cut back by 8 bases and J by 4 bases. The chain's CDR3 is CSMAGQAGGETQYF. The CDR3 bases are TGCAGCATGGCGGGACAGGCTGGGGGAGAGACCCAGTACTTC.

Points on this clonotype: At one end the junction does not follow the germline gene, possibly because of a read error. The chain combines TRBV11-2 with TRBJ2-7; 8 bases agree with TRBD2. The CDR3 loop spans 15 amino acids. Germline values: CDR1 SGHAT, CDR2 FQNNGV. The CDR3 DNA reads TGTGCCTGCAGCTACACCGGGACTAGGCTCTACGAGCAGTACTTC. Amino acids: CACSYTGTRLYEQYF.

The CDR3 is CASSKGIALQETQYF. In DNA form, the CDR3 reads TGTGCCAGCAGCAAAGGGATTGCCCTTCAAGAGACCCAGTACTTC. This sequence joins TRBV11-1 and TRBJ2-5, with unresolved D. This CDR3 region has 15 residues. Germline lookup yields CDR1 SGHAT and CDR2 FQDESV (reference sequence). V lost 5 bases and J lost 2, with 15 bases in between.

This clonotype was counted once. V is TRBV11-2 and J is TRBJ2-7; 12 bases fit TRBD2. This CDR3 has 17 residues. Germline loops: CDR1 SGHAT, CDR2 FQNNGV. Trimming took 6 bases from V and 6 from J; bases not matched to a gene: 15. The chain's CDR3 is CASRPRLAGATRSEQYF. The CDR3 coding sequence is TGTGCCAGCAGACCCCGACTAGCGGGAGCTACACGGAGCGAGCAGTACTTC.